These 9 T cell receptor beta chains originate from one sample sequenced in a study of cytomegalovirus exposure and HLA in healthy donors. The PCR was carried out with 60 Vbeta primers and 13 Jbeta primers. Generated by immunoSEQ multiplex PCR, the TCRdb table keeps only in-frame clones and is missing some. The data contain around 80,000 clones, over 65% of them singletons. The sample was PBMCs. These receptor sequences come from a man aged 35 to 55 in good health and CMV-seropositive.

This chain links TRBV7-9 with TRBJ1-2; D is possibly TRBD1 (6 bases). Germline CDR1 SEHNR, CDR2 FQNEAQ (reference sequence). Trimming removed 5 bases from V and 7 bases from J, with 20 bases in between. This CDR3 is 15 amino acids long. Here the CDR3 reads CASSPAGQSILGYTF. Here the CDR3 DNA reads TGTGCCAGCAGCCCAGCTGGACAGTCCATCCTTGGCTACACCTTC.

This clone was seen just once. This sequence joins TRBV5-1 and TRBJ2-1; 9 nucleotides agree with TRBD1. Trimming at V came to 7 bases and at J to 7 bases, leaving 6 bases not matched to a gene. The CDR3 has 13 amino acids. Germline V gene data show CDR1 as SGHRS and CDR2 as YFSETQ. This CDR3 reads CASRPGQGNEQFF. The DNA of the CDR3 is TGCGCCAGCCGACCTGGACAGGGGAATGAGCAGTTCTTC.

The CDR3 loop is CASSYGTGGSYEQYF. The DNA for the CDR3 is TGTGCCAGCAGTTACGGAACAGGCGGCTCCTACGAGCAGTACTTC. The chain is built from TRBV6-5 and TRBJ2-7; tentative D call: TRBD1 (5 bases). V was pared by 2 bases and J by 0 bases, with 11 bases between. The CDR3 loop spans 15 amino acids. CDR1 is MNHEY and CDR2 is SVGAGI in the germline V gene.

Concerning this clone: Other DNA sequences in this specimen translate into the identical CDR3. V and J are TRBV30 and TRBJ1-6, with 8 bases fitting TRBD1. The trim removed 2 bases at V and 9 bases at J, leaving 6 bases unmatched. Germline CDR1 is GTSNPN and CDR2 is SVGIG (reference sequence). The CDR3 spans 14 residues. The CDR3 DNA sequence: TGTGCCTGGAGTTTAGGACAGGGAGGTTCACCCCTCCACTTT. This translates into CAWSLGQGGSPLHF.

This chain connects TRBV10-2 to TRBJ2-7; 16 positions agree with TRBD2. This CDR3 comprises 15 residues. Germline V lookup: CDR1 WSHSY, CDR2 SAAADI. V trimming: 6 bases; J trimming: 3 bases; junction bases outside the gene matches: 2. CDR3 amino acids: CASRGLAGGIYEQYF. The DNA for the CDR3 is TGCGCCAGCAGGGGACTAGCGGGAGGGATCTACGAGCAGTACTTC.

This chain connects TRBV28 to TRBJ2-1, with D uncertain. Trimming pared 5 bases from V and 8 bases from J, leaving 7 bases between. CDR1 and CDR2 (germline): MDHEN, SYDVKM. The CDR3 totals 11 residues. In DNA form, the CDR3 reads TGTGCCAGCAGTCTTAACTATGAGCAGTTCTTC. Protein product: CASSLNYEQFF.

For the CDR3, the DNA is TGCGCCAGCAGCCCTCGACAGGGTGGTGCCGGGGAGCTGTTTTTT. As protein: CASSPRQGGAGELFF. The chain employs TRBV5-1 and TRBJ2-2; 7 positions match TRBD1. CDR3 size: 15 residues. In germline, CDR1 is SGHRS, CDR2 YFSETQ. V lost 4 bases and J lost 6; bases outside the gene matches: 9.

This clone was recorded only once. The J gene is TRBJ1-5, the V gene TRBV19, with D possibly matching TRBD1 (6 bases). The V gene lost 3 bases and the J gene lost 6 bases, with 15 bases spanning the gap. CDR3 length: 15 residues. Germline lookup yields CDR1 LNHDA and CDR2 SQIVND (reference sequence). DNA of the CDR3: TGTGCCAGTAGTATTCAAGCAGGGGTGGGTCAGCCCCAGCATTTT. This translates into CASSIQAGVGQPQHF.

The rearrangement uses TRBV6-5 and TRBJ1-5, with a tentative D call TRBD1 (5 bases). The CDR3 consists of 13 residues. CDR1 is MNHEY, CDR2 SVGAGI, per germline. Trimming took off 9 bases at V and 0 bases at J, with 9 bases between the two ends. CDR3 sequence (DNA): TGTGCCAGTCGACAGAGTAGCAATCAGCCCCAGCATTTT. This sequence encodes CASRQSSNQPQHF.